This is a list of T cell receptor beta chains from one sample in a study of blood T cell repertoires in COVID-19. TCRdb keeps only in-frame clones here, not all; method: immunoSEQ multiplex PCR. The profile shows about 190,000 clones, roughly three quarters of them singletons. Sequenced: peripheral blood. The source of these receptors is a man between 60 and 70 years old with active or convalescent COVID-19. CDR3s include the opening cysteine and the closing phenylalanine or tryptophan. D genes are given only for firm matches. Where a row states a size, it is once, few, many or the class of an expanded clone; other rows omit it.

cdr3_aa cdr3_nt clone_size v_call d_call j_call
CASSLSTGAQETQYF TGCGCCAGCAGCTTGTCGACAGGGGCCCAAGAGACCCAGTACTTC NA TRBV5-1 TRBD1 TRBJ2-5
CASSQRLAAGLTGELFF TGTGCCAGCAGCCAAAGACTAGCGGCAGGCCTCACCGGGGAGCTGTTTTTT NA TRBV3-1/TRBV3-2 TRBD2 TRBJ2-2
CSAPSGSAQYF TGCAGTGCCCCGTCCGGGTCGGCCCAGTACTTC many TRBV20-1 NA TRBJ2-5
CASSQDLRLGYEQYF TGCGCCAGCAGCCAAGATCTTAGACTCGGCTACGAGCAGTACTTC NA TRBV4-3 NA TRBJ2-7
CATSDPTGPQHF TGTGCCACCAGTGATCCCACAGGGCCCCAGCATTTT NA TRBV24-1 NA TRBJ1-5
CAWALRDRGLGNTIYF TGTGCCTGGGCCTTACGGGACAGGGGGCTAGGAAACACCATATATTTT NA TRBV30 TRBD1 TRBJ1-3
CASSLIMNTEAFF TGTGCCAGCAGCTTAATCATGAACACTGAAGCTTTCTTT NA TRBV28 NA TRBJ1-1
CSVFSGRTYEQYF TGCAGCGTTTTTTCAGGCCGGACCTACGAGCAGTACTTC NA TRBV29-1 NA TRBJ2-7
CASSVVPTSETQYF TGTGCCAGCAGCGTAGTGCCTACCTCGGAGACCCAGTACTTC NA TRBV9 NA TRBJ2-5
CASSLDINTGELFF TGCGCCAGCAGCTTGGATATCAACACCGGGGAGCTGTTTTTT NA TRBV5-1 NA TRBJ2-2
CATSASGGLTLAGTQYF TGTGCCACCAGTGCCTCGGGAGGACTAACCCTAGCGGGGACCCAGTACTTC few TRBV24-1 TRBD2 TRBJ2-5
CASSLGTGGTQYF TGTGCCAGCAGCTTAGGAACAGGGGGGACCCAGTACTTC NA TRBV7-3 TRBD1 TRBJ2-5
CASSLAGLSYEQYF TGTGCCAGCAGTCTTGCTGGACTCTCCTACGAGCAGTACTTC many TRBV7-9 NA TRBJ2-7
CASSVVSTGELFF TGTGCCAGCAGCGTTGTGAGCACCGGGGAGCTGTTTTTT NA TRBV9 NA TRBJ2-2
CASSLSPSGAHYEQYF TGTGCCAGCAGTTTATCACCCAGCGGGGCTCACTACGAGCAGTACTTC NA TRBV27 TRBD2 TRBJ2-7
CASKHRQGGPGWGLALEQYF TGTGCCAGCAAACATCGACAGGGGGGACCCGGCTGGGGACTAGCGCTCGAGCAGTACTTC few TRBV28 NA TRBJ2-7
CASSKFGLNTEAFF TGTGCCAGCAGTAAGTTCGGGTTGAACACTGAAGCTTTCTTT NA TRBV5-6 NA TRBJ1-1
CASSLWGEGSYEQYF TGTGCCAGCAGTTTATGGGGGGAGGGATCCTACGAGCAGTACTTC NA TRBV27 TRBD2 TRBJ2-7
CASSTNFRRGTYEQYF TGTGCCAGTAGTACCAACTTTCGGCGGGGTACCTACGAGCAGTACTTC few TRBV19 NA TRBJ2-7
CASSPGTSGTYEQYF TGTGCCAGCAGTCCAGGGACTAGCGGGACCTACGAGCAGTACTTC once TRBV6-6 TRBD2 TRBJ2-7
CASSLGYEQYF TGTGCCAGCTCACTCGGCTACGAGCAGTACTTC few TRBV18 NA TRBJ2-7
CASSLGLLSRYNEQFF TGTGCCAGCAGCTTGGGCCTTCTCAGTCGATACAATGAGCAGTTCTTC once TRBV6-4 NA TRBJ2-1
CASSSQGTGNSPLHF TGTGCCAGCAGTTCCCAAGGGACAGGGAATTCACCCCTCCACTTT NA TRBV6-2/TRBV6-3 TRBD1 TRBJ1-6
CASSLRVEQYF TGTGCCAGCAGCCTCAGGGTCGAGCAGTACTTC NA TRBV11-2 NA TRBJ2-7
CASRRGQGGFWETQYF TGTGCCAGCAGACGGGGACAGGGAGGATTTTGGGAGACCCAGTACTTC NA TRBV6-6 TRBD1 TRBJ2-5
CASSQVSFNEQFF TGTGCCAGCAGCCAAGTGTCGTTCAATGAGCAGTTCTTC NA TRBV3-1/TRBV3-2 NA TRBJ2-1
CASSLGLAGGGEQFF TGTGCCAGCAGCTTGGGACTAGCGGGAGGTGGTGAGCAGTTCTTC NA TRBV7-2 TRBD2 TRBJ2-1
CASSFQGQETQYF TGTGCCAGCAGTTTCCAGGGTCAAGAGACCCAGTACTTC NA TRBV12-3/TRBV12-4 NA TRBJ2-5
CASSSTGGWVTGELFF TGTGCCAGCAGTTCCACGGGAGGGTGGGTCACCGGGGAGCTGTTTTTT NA TRBV28 TRBD2 TRBJ2-2
CAWNPPSGRAIQYF TGTGCCTGGAACCCCCCTAGCGGGAGGGCCATTCAGTACTTC NA TRBV30 TRBD2 TRBJ2-4
CASSARGSEQYF TGTGCCAGTAGTGCCAGGGGCAGCGAGCAGTACTTC many TRBV19 NA TRBJ2-7
CASSLVTGDNYGYTF TGTGCCAGCAGCTTAGTGACAGGGGATAACTATGGCTACACCTTC few TRBV7-8 TRBD1 TRBJ1-2
CASSRAAGTSGRGEKYNEQFF TGTGCCAGCAGTCGCGCGGCCGGGACTAGCGGGAGGGGGGAGAAATACAATGAGCAGTTCTTC NA TRBV27 TRBD2 TRBJ2-1
CSVEGQVGEKLFF TGCAGCGTTGAGGGACAGGTCGGGGAAAAACTGTTTTTT NA TRBV29-1 TRBD1 TRBJ1-4
CASSGGTGGLWAQYF TGTGCCAGCAGTGGAGGGACAGGGGGGCTATGGGCGCAGTACTTC NA TRBV27 TRBD1 TRBJ2-7
CATSDSGQGAGETQYF TGTGCCACCAGTGACTCGGGACAGGGGGCTGGGGAGACCCAGTACTTC NA TRBV24-1 TRBD1 TRBJ2-5
CASSYRRDMETQYF TGTGCCAGCAGTTACCGCCGGGACATGGAGACCCAGTACTTC NA TRBV6-5 NA TRBJ2-5
CASRPDGINNYGYTF TGTGCCAGCAGACCGGACGGGATAAATAACTATGGCTACACCTTC NA TRBV6-5 NA TRBJ1-2
CSVTIRDYNEQFF TGCAGCGTTACTATCCGGGACTACAATGAGCAGTTCTTC NA TRBV29-1 NA TRBJ2-1
CATRASGSYEQYF TGTGCCACCAGGGCTAGCGGCTCCTACGAGCAGTACTTC NA TRBV15 TRBD2 TRBJ2-7
CASSLSGLGANPNQPQHF TGTGCCAGCAGTTTATCGGGTTTGGGGGCGAACCCCAATCAGCCCCAGCATTTT few TRBV27 NA TRBJ1-5
CASSLTSYEQYF TGCGCCAGCAGCTTGACTAGCTACGAGCAGTACTTC NA TRBV5-1 NA TRBJ2-7
CASRGTSGYEQYF TGTGCCAGCAGGGGGACAAGCGGCTACGAGCAGTACTTC NA TRBV6-6 NA TRBJ2-7
CASSPTRELAFF TGTGCCAGCAGCCCGACCAGGGAACTAGCTTTCTTT NA TRBV3-1/TRBV3-2 NA TRBJ1-1
CASSLGTKETQYF TGTGCCAGCAGTTTGGGCACCAAAGAGACCCAGTACTTC NA TRBV6-1 NA TRBJ2-5
CASSLPAGRGIDTQYF TGTGCCAGCAGCTTACCGGCGGGCAGGGGGATAGATACGCAGTATTTT NA TRBV7-2 TRBD1 TRBJ2-3
CSVAKRGQQETQYF TGCAGCGTTGCCAAGCGGGGGCAGCAAGAGACCCAGTACTTC once TRBV29-1 TRBD2 TRBJ2-5
CATSRGGTGIAGELFF TGTGCCACCAGCAGAGGTGGGACAGGGATCGCCGGGGAGCTGTTTTTT NA TRBV15 TRBD1 TRBJ2-2
CAWSVQGAPLDTQYF TGTGCCTGGAGTGTCCAGGGGGCACCCTTAGATACGCAGTATTTT NA TRBV30 TRBD1 TRBJ2-3
CASSFSVDSDNEQFF TGTGCCAGCAGCTTTTCGGTAGACTCAGACAATGAGCAGTTCTTC NA TRBV7-9 NA TRBJ2-1
CASRPERGGPYEQYF TGTGCCAGTAGGCCTGAGCGAGGGGGCCCTTACGAGCAGTACTTC NA TRBV19 TRBD1 TRBJ2-7
CASSSTPLGLSPGELFF TGTGCCAGCAGTTCGACACCCCTCGGACTCTCTCCCGGGGAGCTGTTTTTT NA TRBV28 NA TRBJ2-2
CAWNRGIGTEAFF TGTGCCTGGAACAGGGGGATAGGCACTGAAGCTTTCTTT NA TRBV30 TRBD1 TRBJ1-1